What follows are 23 T cell receptor beta chains derived from one specimen sequenced in a study of memory CD4+ T cells and cytomegalovirus serostatus. Using immunoSEQ multiplex PCR, the repertoire was profiled, and TCRdb retains in-frame clones only, with some absent. The data contain 85,000 to 100,000 clones, about four fifths of them singletons. The sort gate was single viable CD3+CD4+CD8-CD45RO+ cells for memory CD4+ T cells. The sequencing sample was made of memory CD4+ T cells from blood. These receptor sequences come from an adult in good health and CMV-seropositive.

The chain has TRBV9 and TRBJ2-2; 11 nucleotides match TRBD1. The CDR3 is 17 residues long. Per the germline V gene, CDR1 is SGDLS and CDR2 is YYNGEE. J gave up 4 bases and V 2 bases, and 7 bases lay outside the gene matches. DNA of the CDR3: TGTGCCAGCAGCGTCGGACAGGGGGCGTTTAGCACCGGGGAGCTGTTTTTT. Translation gives CASSVGQGAFSTGELFF.

The chain couples TRBV18 to TRBJ1-4; D is possibly TRBD1 (5 bases). V lost 2 bases to trimming and J lost 8 bases, with 15 bases between them. This CDR3 has 15 amino acids. Germline V gene data show CDR1 as KGHSH and CDR2 as LQKENI. The CDR3 reads CASSPSRTEGEKLFF. In nucleotides, the CDR3 is TGTGCCAGCTCACCAAGTCGGACTGAGGGGGAAAAACTGTTTTTT.

J is TRBJ2-2 and V is TRBV5-1, with D possibly being TRBD1 or TRBD2 (5 bases each). CDR3 length equals 16 residues. Trimming left V 4 bases short and J 5 bases short, with 18 bases between. CDR1 SGHRS and CDR2 YFSETQ come from the germline V gene. The CDR3 sequence: CASSTGPLGWTGELFF. The CDR3 bases are TGCGCCAGCAGCACGGGACCTCTAGGGTGGACCGGGGAGCTGTTTTTT.

V is TRBV7-3 and J is TRBJ2-5; 8 nucleotides agree with TRBD1. Germline V gives CDR1 SGHTA, CDR2 FQGTGA. The CDR3 totals 14 residues. V trimming: 3 bases; J trimming: 5 bases; junction bases outside the gene matches: 5. The chain's CDR3 is CASSFAGGDETQYF. CDR3 nucleotides: TGTGCCAGCAGCTTCGCAGGGGGCGATGAGACCCAGTACTTC.

The chain carries TRBV5-1 and TRBJ2-7; tentative D call: TRBD2 (6 bases). V gave up 0 bases and J gave up 2 bases, with 12 bases separating them. There are 15 residues in the CDR3. Germline V gene data show CDR1 as SGHRS and CDR2 as YFSETQ. CDR3 in amino acids: CASSLANGSPYEQYF. CDR3 DNA sequence: TGCGCCAGCAGCTTGGCAAACGGGAGCCCCTACGAGCAGTACTTC.

This sequence joins TRBV6-6 and TRBJ2-7; D may correspond to TRBD1 or TRBD2 (6 bases each). Germline V CDR1 and CDR2: MNHNY, SVGAGI (reference sequence). Trimming left V 8 bases short and J 4 bases short, with 12 bases between. The CDR3 consists of 12 residues. CDR3 in DNA: TGTGCCAGCGCAAAGGGGGGATACGAGCAGTACTTC. Its translation is CASAKGGYEQYF.

The V call is TRBV6-5, the J call TRBJ2-5; 7 bases map to TRBD1. The CDR3 totals 13 residues. Germline V gene data show CDR1 as MNHEY and CDR2 as SVGAGI. The V gene end was trimmed by 6 bases and the J gene end by 1 base; junction bases not matched to a gene: 2. The CDR3: CASRGDSQETQYF. Written as DNA, the CDR3 is TGTGCCAGCAGAGGGGACAGCCAAGAGACCCAGTACTTC.

CDR3 sequence (DNA): TGTGCCAGCAGCCCCACGTGGGCGGCAGATACGCAGTATTTT. Amino acid sequence: CASSPTWAADTQYF. The rearrangement joins TRBV7-9 to TRBJ2-3; D uncertain. The ends were cut back, 5 bases at V and 4 bases at J, with 13 bases in the middle. The CDR3 sequence is 14 residues long. CDR1 and CDR2 from the germline V gene are SEHNR and FQNEAQ (reference sequence).

The chain has TRBV6-1 and TRBJ2-5; D is uncertain. The V end lost 6 bases, the J end lost 5 bases, and 13 bases lay between the germline ends. Germline CDR1 and CDR2: MNHNS and SASEGT. CDR3 length: 13 residues. The DNA for the CDR3 is TGTGCCAGCAGCCCCGGGCTGTCGGAGACCCAGTACTTC. Protein sequence: CASSPGLSETQYF.

This rearrangement joins TRBV2 to TRBJ1-4; no clear D. CDR1 is SNHLY and CDR2 is FYNNEI in the germline V gene. This CDR3 is 15 amino acids long. Trimming shortened V by 5 bases and J by 0 bases, and 10 bases separated the two germline ends. This CDR3 is CASSSGQTTNEKLFF. The CDR3 bases are TGTGCCAGCAGTTCGGGCCAAACAACTAATGAAAAACTGTTTTTT.

The chain carries TRBV19 and TRBJ2-1; D unresolved. This CDR3 has 12 residues. The V end lost 5 bases, the J end lost 1 base, and 3 bases lay between the germline ends. Germline V gives CDR1 LNHDA, CDR2 SQIVND (reference sequence). CDR3 protein: CASSRSYNEQFF. CDR3 bases: TGTGCCAGTAGTCGATCCTACAATGAGCAGTTCTTC.

This clone was seen only once. The chain combines TRBV28 with TRBJ2-4; 10 bases map to TRBD1. The CDR3 has 14 amino acids. V was clipped by 6 bases and J by 6 bases; unmatched bases: 5. Germline V gene data show CDR1 as MDHEN and CDR2 as SYDVKM. This chain's CDR3 is CASRPGQGGNIQYF. CDR3 coding DNA: TGTGCCAGCAGGCCCGGACAGGGGGGAAACATTCAGTACTTC. Full variable domain (missing parts from reference TRBV28 and TRBJ2-4): DVKVTQSSRYLVKRTGEKVFLECVQDMDHENMFWYRQDPGLGLRLIYFSYDVKMKEKGDIPEGYSVSREKKERFSLILESASTNQTSMYLCASRPGQGGNIQYFGAGTRLSVL.

This clone was detected only a few times. The CDR3 loop reads CASMRQNYGYTF. As DNA, the CDR3 is TGTGCCAGCATGAGACAGAACTATGGCTACACCTTC. The chain employs TRBV28 and TRBJ1-2; the D gene is possibly TRBD1 (5 bases). Germline V gene lookup returns CDR1 MDHEN and CDR2 SYDVKM. The CDR3 runs to 12 residues. Trimming shortened V by 7 bases and J by 2 bases, and 8 bases separated the two germline ends.

This clone was counted a single time. V gene TRBV5-4 combines with J gene TRBJ2-3; 7 bases are shared with TRBD1. V shed 2 bases and J 2 bases; nucleotides not matched to a gene: 8. The CDR3 runs 16 residues. Germline assignment: CDR1 SGHNT and CDR2 YYREEE (reference sequence). CDR3 nucleotides: TGTGCCAGCAGCTTCTCCCGACAGGGTACCACAGATACGCAGTATTTT. This translates into CASSFSRQGTTDTQYF.

The J gene is TRBJ1-5, the V gene TRBV27; D not resolved. CDR1 and CDR2 from the germline V gene are MNHEY and SMNVEV (reference sequence). The V end was cut by 2 bases, the J end by 15 bases, with 17 bases between. This CDR3 comprises 13 residues. As DNA, the CDR3 is TGTGCCAGCAGTTTAGGAAGGGTCCGTGTCCTGCATTTT. It translates to CASSLGRVRVLHF.

The chain recombines TRBV7-2 with TRBJ2-5; D is possibly TRBD1 (7 bases). V dropped 1 base and J dropped 4 bases, with 16 bases sitting between them. Germline values: CDR1 SGHTA, CDR2 FQGNSA. The CDR3 runs 16 residues. Here the CDR3 reads CASSLGWQGGLETQYF. CDR3 nucleotide sequence: TGTGCCAGCAGCTTAGGCTGGCAGGGGGGTTTAGAGACCCAGTACTTC.

The CDR3 coding sequence is TGTGCCAGCAGTCCCCGGGGTTCCTGGGGCTACACCTTC. This translates into CASSPRGSWGYTF. The V call is TRBV27, the J call TRBJ1-2; D is uncertain. The CDR3 consists of 13 residues. V was shortened by 5 bases and J by 8 bases, with 15 bases between the two germline ends. The germline V gene encodes CDR1 MNHEY and CDR2 SMNVEV (reference sequence).

V and J are TRBV19 and TRBJ1-1, with 7 bases lining up with TRBD1. CDR1 LNHDA and CDR2 SQIVND come from the germline V gene (reference sequence). With 4 bases clipped from V and 0 bases from J, the junction kept 8 bases outside the gene matches. This CDR3 is built from 16 residues. The CDR3 spells CASSRRTGPLNTEAFF. The CDR3 nucleotides are TGTGCCAGTAGTAGGAGGACAGGACCATTGAACACTGAAGCTTTCTTT.

The V call is TRBV5-1, the J call TRBJ1-5; D is possibly TRBD1 (6 bases). The V end lost 4 bases, the J end lost 4 bases, and 9 bases lay between the germline ends. Germline-derived CDR1 and CDR2 are SGHRS and YFSETQ. This CDR3 spans 13 amino acids. The CDR3 nucleotides read TGCGCCAGCAGCCCGACAGGTAATCAGCCCCAGCATTTT. Protein sequence: CASSPTGNQPQHF.

The chain joins TRBV7-8 to TRBJ2-5; perhaps TRBD1 as D (5 bases). V lost 5 bases to trimming and J lost 1 base, with 8 bases between them. The length of the CDR3 is 13 residues. Germline V CDR1 and CDR2: SGHVS, FQNEAQ. CDR3 amino acids: CASSPGIQETQYF. DNA of the CDR3: TGTGCCAGCAGCCCAGGGATCCAAGAGACCCAGTACTTC.

The rearrangement uses TRBV19 and TRBJ2-7; D unclear. V was cut by 3 bases and J by 1 base, with 10 bases left in between. Germline V lookup: CDR1 LNHDA, CDR2 SQIVND (reference sequence). This CDR3 is 14 amino acids long. DNA for the CDR3: TGTGCCAGTAGTATTCGTGGCTTGTCCTACGAGCAGTACTTC. This sequence encodes CASSIRGLSYEQYF.

This sequence joins TRBV5-1 and TRBJ2-7; D is perhaps TRBD2 (5 bases). This CDR3 has 15 residues. Trimming stripped 4 bases from V and 0 bases from J, with 14 bases between. Germline V gene lookup returns CDR1 SGHRS and CDR2 YFSETQ. The CDR3 DNA reads TGCGCCAGCAGCACCTTGACGGGAAGCTCCTACGAGCAGTACTTC. Residues: CASSTLTGSSYEQYF.

The rearrangement uses TRBV2 and TRBJ1-5; a weak D match, TRBD1 (5 bases). Germline V CDR1 and CDR2: SNHLY, FYNNEI. Trimming left V 5 bases short and J 1 base short, with 15 bases between. The CDR3 is 16 amino acids. The CDR3 is CASSLMGGESNQPQHF. CDR3 sequence (DNA): TGTGCCAGCAGTTTAATGGGAGGGGAGAGCAATCAGCCCCAGCATTTT.